These 11 T cell receptor beta chains came from one sample sequenced in a study of tumor and adjacent non-tumor tissue in lung cancer. A modified ARM-PCR protocol with three rounds of nested PCR amplified TCRbeta. TCRdb analysed the multiplex PCR reads with MiXCR anew, one entry per CDR3 protein. The table has tens of thousands of distinct CDR3 sequences, around four fifths seen once. The template was RNA from unsorted bulk tissue. Sequencing used lung tumor tissue. These receptors were obtained from a woman in her forties or fifties with non-small cell lung cancer.

The DNA for the CDR3 is TGTGCCAGCAGTTCCCACTTGAACACTGATGTTTTCTTT. Its protein product is CASSSHLNTDVFF. The V call is TRBV11-3, the J call TRBJ1-1, with unresolved D. Trimming shortened V by 6 bases and J by 13 bases, and 21 bases separated the two germline ends. Germline lookup yields CDR1 SGHNT and CDR2 YENEEA. The CDR3 consists of 13 residues. The full variable domain, its missing parts supplied by reference TRBV11-3 and TRBJ1-1, is EAGVVQSPRYKIIEKKQPVAFWCNPISGHNTLYWYLQNLGQGPELLIRYENEEAVDDSQLPKDRFSAERLKGVDSTLKIQPAELGDSAVYLCASSSHLNTDVFFGQGTRLTVV.

About this clonotype itself: Being one base from a much bigger clone, this may be a read error. V is TRBV20-1 and J is TRBJ1-1, with 11 bases fitting TRBD1. The CDR3 has 14 residues. Germline V lookup: CDR1 DFQATT, CDR2 SNEGSKA (reference sequence). The CDR3 sequence: CSDRDRTGGAMAFF. CDR3 bases: TGCAGTGATAGAGATAGGACAGGGGGCGCGATGGCTTTCTTT.

V and J are TRBV5-1 and TRBJ2-2; 7 bases are shared with TRBD1. Germline V gene lookup returns CDR1 SGHRS and CDR2 YFSETQ. The V and J ends lost 10 bases and 6 bases, in that order; junction bases with no gene match: 12. CDR3 length: 14 residues. For the CDR3, the DNA is TGCGCCGGTAGCAGAGGACAGGTACCCGGGGAGCTGTTTTTT. This gives the protein CAGSRGQVPGELFF.

The chain uses TRBV11-2 and TRBJ2-3; TRBD1 might be the D (6 bases). The J call is doubtful: the DNA matches TRBJ1-5 better. This CDR3 is built from 15 residues. The germline gives CDR1 SGHAT, CDR2 FQNNGV. Here the CDR3 reads CASSLSGRGPDTQHF. The CDR3 DNA reads as TGTGCCAGCAGCTTATCCGGACGGGGGCCGGATACGCAGCATTTT.

Worth noting for this clonotype: No conserved phenylalanine or tryptophan ends this CDR3, so it is likely a read error. V usage is TRBV11-3 and J usage is TRBJ2-2; TRBD2 matches 11 bases. The germline CDR1 and CDR2 sequences are SGHNT and YENEEA. CDR3 length: 14 residues. The CDR3 DNA is TGTGTTAGCAGCCTAGCGGGGGGCGCCGGGGAGCTGTTTTAC. It is translated as CVSSLAGGAGELFY.

The chain links TRBV4-2 to TRBJ2-1; possibly TRBD2 for D (6 bases). The V and J ends lost 1 base and 7 bases respectively, with 17 bases between them. The germline gives CDR1 LGHNA, CDR2 YNFKEQ. The CDR3 loop spans 16 amino acids. As DNA, the CDR3 is TGTGCCAGCAGCCAAGGAAGACCAGCGGGCTGGAATGAGCAGTTCTTC. Protein: CASSQGRPAGWNEQFF.

This clonotype was picked up many times. This sequence joins TRBV11-2 and TRBJ2-1, with D perhaps assigned TRBD1 or TRBD2 (5 bases each). Per the germline V gene, CDR1 is SGHAT and CDR2 is FQNNGV. Trimming removed 5 bases at V and 5 bases at J, with 16 bases between. The CDR3 is 15 amino acids. CDR3 in amino acids: CASSLRDGTNNEQFF. CDR3 nucleotide sequence: TGTGCCAGCAGCCTCCGGGACGGAACAAACAATGAGCAGTTCTTC.

Remarks on this clonotype: The germline gene is not matched at one end of the junction; a read error may be the cause. The genes are TRBV5-1 and TRBJ2-1; TRBD1 matches at 9 bases. The CDR3 is 16 residues long. Germline values: CDR1 SGHRS, CDR2 YFSETQ. CDR3 nucleotides: TGCGCCAGCAGCTCGAGGGGACAGGGAGCCTACAATGAGCGGTTCTTC. Translating it yields CASSSRGQGAYNERFF.

A remark on this clonotype: An end of the junction differs from the germline gene, which may be a read error. The chain links TRBV28 to TRBJ2-1, with D perhaps TRBD2 (7 bases). CDR1 and CDR2 from the germline V gene are MDHEN and SYDVKM. CDR3 length equals 14 residues. Written as DNA, the CDR3 is TGCGCCAGCAGTTTGGGAGGGGGTTACAATGAGCAGATCTTC. Translation: CASSLGGGYNEQIF.

This clonotype has a handful of counts. Germline and junction disagree at one end, which may indicate a read error. The V call is TRBV11-2, the J call TRBJ2-7; no definite D call. CDR3 length: 13 residues. Germline V gene data show CDR1 as SGHAT and CDR2 as FQNNGV. This CDR3 is CASSLKAGAEQHF. The CDR3 region has the DNA TGTGCCAGCAGCTTGAAAGCAGGAGCCGAGCAGCACTTC.

This clonotype was seen repeatedly, ten times or more. The V gene is TRBV5-6, the J gene TRBJ2-5; 7 bases agree with TRBD2. This CDR3 is 14 amino acids long. V gave up 4 bases and J gave up 9 bases; unmatched junction bases: 12. From germline, CDR1 is SGHDT and CDR2 YYEEEE. The CDR3: CASSRLGTNLPQYF. The CDR3 bases are TGTGCCAGCAGCCGCCTCGGGACTAACTTGCCCCAGTACTTC.